These 26 T cell receptor beta chains originate from one sample sequenced in a study of Ad26.COV2.S vaccination and SARS-CoV-2 variants. Sample treatment: approximately 18 received Ad26.COV2.S at low or high dose, single or two shots; 5 received placebo; per-sample allocation not given. Specimen acquisition occurred on day 63 following the initial vaccine or placebo injection. Sequencing used immunoSEQ multiplex PCR; TCRdb keeps in-frame clones, though not all of them. The table has roughly 500,000 clones, 87% seen once. The source material was peripheral blood, sampled in a trial of Ad26.COV2.S vaccine versus placebo. These receptors were taken from a person aged 18-60 years who received the Ad26.COV2.S COVID-19 vaccine or a placebo.

V is TRBV3-1 (or the pseudogene TRBV3-2) and J is TRBJ1-2; 9 bases line up with TRBD1. The CDR3 is made up of 15 amino acids. Germline loops: CDR1 LGHDT, CDR2 YNNKEL (reference sequence). The V and J ends lost 4 bases and 8 bases, in that order; junction bases with no gene match: 11. The chain's CDR3 is CASSPRNRGLIGYTF. DNA of the CDR3: TGTGCCAGCAGCCCCCGAAACAGGGGGCTTATAGGCTACACCTTC.

This clone was seen only a few times. The chain is built from TRBV9 and TRBJ2-1; D tentatively fits TRBD1 or TRBD2 (5 bases each). Deletions cut 0 bases from V and 10 bases from J, with 11 bases between. The germline V gene has CDR1 SGDLS and CDR2 YYNGEE. The CDR3 is made up of 13 amino acids. The CDR3, as DNA: TGTGCCAGCAGCGTAGAGTTCTGGGGGGAGCAGTTCTTC. Protein: CASSVEFWGEQFF.

The gene calls are TRBV4-1 and TRBJ1-2, with 9 bases that match TRBD1. V lost 0 bases and J lost 4; bases outside the gene matches: 3. Germline CDR1 is MGHRA and CDR2 is YSYEKL. The CDR3 has 15 amino acids. The CDR3: CASSQDKGQGYGYTF. In nucleotides, the CDR3 is TGCGCCAGCAGCCAAGATAAGGGACAGGGCTATGGCTACACCTTC.

The chain employs TRBV29-1 and TRBJ1-5; D is unresolved. Germline loops: CDR1 SQVTM, CDR2 ANQGSEA. V lost 1 base and J lost 3, with 13 bases in between. CDR3 length: 15 residues. The CDR3 coding sequence is TGCAGCGTTGAAGTTGGCGGCAGCCCCAATCAGCCCCAGCATTTT. Encoded protein: CSVEVGGSPNQPQHF. Full variable domain (rest looked up from reference TRBV29-1 and TRBJ1-5): SAVISQKPSRDICQRGTSLTIQCQVDSQVTMMFWYRQQPGQSLTLIATANQGSEATYESGFVIDKFPISRPNLTFSTLTVSNMSPEDSSIYLCSVEVGGSPNQPQHFGDGTRLSIL.

V and J are TRBV9 and TRBJ2-2; D gene ambiguous. Trimming removed 2 bases at V and 6 bases at J, with 14 bases between. The CDR3 runs to 15 residues. Germline V gene data show CDR1 as SGDLS and CDR2 as YYNGEE. The CDR3 reads CASSVHTLSSGELFF. For the CDR3, the DNA is TGTGCCAGCAGCGTTCACACCCTTTCTTCCGGGGAGCTGTTTTTT.

The genes are TRBV7-8 and TRBJ1-1, with 8 bases that match TRBD1. The CDR3 sequence is 16 residues long. Germline lookup yields CDR1 SGHVS and CDR2 FQNEAQ. Trimming removed 1 base from V and 1 base from J; junction bases left unmatched: 5. The CDR3 nucleotides read TGTGCCAGCAGCTTAGGTCAGGGGGCGAGGAACACTGAAGCTTTCTTT. It yields the protein CASSLGQGARNTEAFF.

The V gene is TRBV7-3, the J gene TRBJ1-5; no clear D. V was shortened by 3 bases and J by 5 bases, with 8 bases between the two germline ends. The CDR3 is 13 amino acids. CDR1 and CDR2 from the germline V gene are SGHTA and FQGTGA. CDR3 sequence reads: CASSFTADQPQHF. Written as DNA, the CDR3 is TGTGCCAGCAGCTTTACAGCGGATCAGCCCCAGCATTTT.

This chain links TRBV2 with TRBJ1-1; no firm D call. With 2 bases removed from V and 5 bases from J, the gap between germline ends came to 9 bases. This CDR3 contains 13 residues. Germline V CDR1 and CDR2: SNHLY, FYNNEI. CDR3 loop: CASSEQVRTEAFF. The CDR3 nucleotides read TGTGCCAGCAGTGAACAGGTTAGGACTGAAGCTTTCTTT.

The chain has TRBV6-5 and TRBJ2-7; tentative D call: TRBD1 (5 bases). With 1 base removed from V and 6 bases from J, the gap between germline ends came to 10 bases. The CDR3 contains 13 residues. The germline gives CDR1 MNHEY, CDR2 SVGAGI. CDR3 loop: CASSYFRVGEQYF. The CDR3 bases are TGTGCCAGCAGTTACTTCAGGGTTGGCGAGCAGTACTTC.

The gene calls are TRBV15 and TRBJ2-7; D is ambiguous. V shed 1 base and J shed 3 bases, with 19 bases lying between them. Looked up from germline, CDR1 is LNHNV and CDR2 is YYDKDF (reference sequence). The CDR3 length is 17 residues. Written as DNA, the CDR3 is TGTGCCACCAGCAGAGGCCCGGTCGACAACCCAGACTACGAGCAGTACTTC. Translation: CATSRGPVDNPDYEQYF. Filled out from reference TRBV15 and TRBJ2-7, the complete variable domain reads DAMVIQNPRYQVTQFGKPVTLSCSQTLNHNVMYWYQQKSSQAPKLLFHYYDKDFNNEADTPDNFQSRRPNTSFCFLDIRSPGLGDTAMYLCATSRGPVDNPDYEQYFGPGTRLTVT.

The rearrangement uses TRBV7-3 and TRBJ2-3; D may be TRBD1 (5 bases). This CDR3 is built from 12 residues. The germline gives CDR1 SGHTA, CDR2 FQGTGA. V was cut by 4 bases and J by 6 bases, with 8 bases left in between. The CDR3 bases are TGTGCCAGCAGCTCCAACAGGGATACGCAGTATTTT. Residues: CASSSNRDTQYF.

This chain joins TRBV10-3 and TRBJ2-7; 11 bases are shared with TRBD2. The CDR3 is made up of 13 amino acids. Germline CDR1 is ENHRY and CDR2 is SYGVKD. J lost 0 bases, V lost 9 bases, and 1 base had no gene match. The CDR3 DNA sequence: TGTGCCATAACTAGCGGGGGCTCCTACGAGCAGTACTTC. This codes for CAITSGGSYEQYF.

The V call is TRBV7-9, the J call TRBJ2-1, with TRBD2 matching 10 bases. Germline values: CDR1 SEHNR, CDR2 FQNEAQ (reference sequence). The length of the CDR3 is 15 residues. The V and J ends lost 2 bases and 10 bases, in that order; junction bases with no gene match: 8. The CDR3, as DNA: TGTGCCAGCAGCTTAACAGCGGGAGGGCTTGGGGAGCAGTTCTTC. This translates into CASSLTAGGLGEQFF.

The rearrangement joins TRBV6-1 to TRBJ2-7; no firm D call. Deletions cut 2 bases from V and 4 bases from J, with 21 bases between. The CDR3 runs to 17 residues. Germline V CDR1 and CDR2: MNHNS, SASEGT. This CDR3 reads CASSETPWASSSYEQYF. The CDR3 DNA reads as TGTGCCAGCAGTGAAACACCTTGGGCAAGCTCCTCTTACGAGCAGTACTTC.

The rearrangement links TRBV11-2 to TRBJ2-5, with D uncertain. The V end lost 5 bases, the J end lost 7 bases, and 20 bases lay between the germline ends. Looked up from germline, CDR1 is SGHAT and CDR2 is FQNNGV. CDR3 length: 15 amino acids. The CDR3 DNA reads TGTGCCAGCAGCGAATGGACGGTCAATGGTGTGACCCAGTACTTC. Translation gives CASSEWTVNGVTQYF.

V gene TRBV4-2 combines with J gene TRBJ2-3, with TRBD2 identical over 11 bases. CDR1 LGHNA and CDR2 YNFKEQ come from the germline V gene. The trim removed 0 bases at V and 5 bases at J, leaving 10 bases unmatched. This CDR3 is 18 amino acids long. CDR3 sequence: CASSQERSGRATRDTQYF. CDR3 sequence (DNA): TGTGCCAGCAGCCAAGAGCGTAGCGGGAGGGCCACTAGAGATACGCAGTATTTT.

This sequence joins TRBV18 and TRBJ1-5; weak D call: TRBD1 (6 bases). CDR1 and CDR2 (germline): KGHSH, LQKENI. The germline V and J ends were trimmed by 3 bases and 1 base, with 10 bases remaining between them. CDR3 length equals 15 residues. The CDR3 DNA reads as TGTGCCAGCTCACCGGCGGGGACAAGCAATCAGCCCCAGCATTTT. Amino acids: CASSPAGTSNQPQHF.

V usage is TRBV27 and J usage is TRBJ2-1; TRBD1 matches 7 bases. The trim removed 1 base at V and 4 bases at J, leaving 10 bases unmatched. CDR1 is MNHEY and CDR2 is SMNVEV in the germline V gene (reference sequence). CDR3 length: 17 amino acids. The CDR3 nucleotides are TGTGCCAGCAGTTTATTTCGGACAGGTGCCCTTTACAATGAGCAGTTCTTC. Translating it yields CASSLFRTGALYNEQFF.

The rearrangement uses TRBV5-1 and TRBJ1-3; no clear D gene. The ends were cut back, 5 bases at V and 2 bases at J, with 11 bases in the middle. The germline V gene encodes CDR1 SGHRS and CDR2 YFSETQ. This CDR3 is 14 amino acids long. As DNA, the CDR3 is TGCGCCAGCAGTACGGAGGGTGCTGGAAACACCATATATTTT. Translation: CASSTEGAGNTIYF.

The chain employs TRBV9 and TRBJ2-3, with D unclear. This CDR3 comprises 15 residues. V gave up 4 bases and J gave up 2 bases, with 14 bases separating them. The germline CDR1 and CDR2 sequences are SGDLS and YYNGEE. CDR3 in amino acids: CASSPRAAYTDTQYF. As DNA, the CDR3 is TGTGCCAGCAGCCCACGGGCGGCATACACAGATACGCAGTATTTT.

The V gene is TRBV7-2, the J gene TRBJ2-3, with TRBD2 matching over 7 bases. Germline assignment: CDR1 SGHTA and CDR2 FQGNSA. With 5 bases clipped from V and 4 bases from J, the junction kept 9 bases outside the gene matches. The CDR3 length is 15 residues. For the CDR3, the DNA is TGTGCCAGCAGCCTACGACGGGGGGATTCAGATACGCAGTATTTT. It yields the protein CASSLRRGDSDTQYF.

The V and J genes are TRBV10-3 and TRBJ1-1; the D gene is possibly TRBD1 (5 bases). The V gene lost 6 bases and the J gene lost 5 bases, with 10 bases spanning the gap. The CDR3 runs to 12 residues. The V gene's germline CDR1 is ENHRY and CDR2 SYGVKD. The CDR3 is CAISLGGTEAFF. The CDR3, as DNA: TGTGCCATCAGCCTGGGGGGGACTGAAGCTTTCTTT.

J is TRBJ2-2 and V is TRBV2, with 8 bases fitting TRBD2. Germline V gives CDR1 SNHLY, CDR2 FYNNEI. The junction had 9 bases not matched to a gene; V was cut back by 4 bases and J by 5 bases. The CDR3 sequence is 16 residues long. The CDR3 sequence: CASSVESSGFTGELFF. CDR3 nucleotide sequence: TGTGCCAGCAGTGTTGAGTCTAGCGGGTTTACCGGGGAGCTGTTTTTT.

This chain uses TRBV6-1 with TRBJ1-2; D is possibly TRBD1 (5 bases). Trimming shortened V by 1 base and J by 7 bases, and 13 bases separated the two germline ends. Germline V gene sequence: CDR1 MNHNS, CDR2 SASEGT. The CDR3 is made up of 14 amino acids. The CDR3 region has the DNA TGTGCCAGCAGTGAAGTCCCATCGCAGGGTGGCTACACCTTC. Its protein product is CASSEVPSQGGYTF.

In nucleotides, the CDR3 is TGTGCCAGCAGTTTAGGCCCGGCCTACGAGCAGTACTTC. Protein sequence: CASSLGPAYEQYF. The V call is TRBV12-3 or TRBV12-4, the J call TRBJ2-7, with D unresolved. This CDR3 has 13 residues. V shed 1 base and J shed 2 bases, with 6 bases lying between them.

The V call is TRBV11-1, the J call TRBJ2-1; D is possibly TRBD2 (6 bases). The CDR3 runs 15 residues. In germline, CDR1 is SGHAT, CDR2 FQDESV (reference sequence). V lost 3 bases and J lost 2, with 11 bases in between. The CDR3 spells CASSFDSGPYNEQFF. In nucleotides, the CDR3 is TGTGCCAGCAGCTTCGATAGCGGACCCTACAATGAGCAGTTCTTC.